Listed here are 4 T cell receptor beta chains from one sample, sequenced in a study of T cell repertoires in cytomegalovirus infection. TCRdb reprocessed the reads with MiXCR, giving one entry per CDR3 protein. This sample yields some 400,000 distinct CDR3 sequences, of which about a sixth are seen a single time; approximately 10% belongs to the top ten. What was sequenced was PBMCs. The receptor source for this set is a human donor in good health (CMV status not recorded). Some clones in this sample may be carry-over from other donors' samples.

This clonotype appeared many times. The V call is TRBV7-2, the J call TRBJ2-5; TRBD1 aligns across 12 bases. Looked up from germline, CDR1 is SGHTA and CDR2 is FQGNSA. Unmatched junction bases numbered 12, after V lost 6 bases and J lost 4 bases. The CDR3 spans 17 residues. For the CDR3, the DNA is TGTGCCAGCAGGGTGGAGACGGGGACAGGGGGCGCAGAGACCCAGTACTTC. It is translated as CASRVETGTGGAETQYF.

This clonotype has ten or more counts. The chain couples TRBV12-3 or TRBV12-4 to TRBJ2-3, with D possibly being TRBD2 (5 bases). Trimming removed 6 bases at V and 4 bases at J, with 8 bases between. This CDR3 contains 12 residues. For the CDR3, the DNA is TGTGCCAGCAGACCACTAGCAGATACGCAGTATTTT. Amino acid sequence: CASRPLADTQYF.

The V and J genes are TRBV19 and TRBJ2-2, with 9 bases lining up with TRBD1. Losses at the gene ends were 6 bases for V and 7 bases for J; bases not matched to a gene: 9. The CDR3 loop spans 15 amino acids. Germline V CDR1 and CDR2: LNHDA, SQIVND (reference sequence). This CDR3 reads CASRGRDRDHGELFF. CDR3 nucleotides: TGTGCCAGTAGGGGTCGGGACAGGGACCACGGGGAGCTGTTTTTT.

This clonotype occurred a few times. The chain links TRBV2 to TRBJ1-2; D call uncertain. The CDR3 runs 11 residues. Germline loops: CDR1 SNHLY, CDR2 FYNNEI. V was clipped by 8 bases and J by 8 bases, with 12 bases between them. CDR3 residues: CASGRQGGYTF. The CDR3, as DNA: TGTGCCAGCGGTAGACAAGGAGGCTACACCTTC.